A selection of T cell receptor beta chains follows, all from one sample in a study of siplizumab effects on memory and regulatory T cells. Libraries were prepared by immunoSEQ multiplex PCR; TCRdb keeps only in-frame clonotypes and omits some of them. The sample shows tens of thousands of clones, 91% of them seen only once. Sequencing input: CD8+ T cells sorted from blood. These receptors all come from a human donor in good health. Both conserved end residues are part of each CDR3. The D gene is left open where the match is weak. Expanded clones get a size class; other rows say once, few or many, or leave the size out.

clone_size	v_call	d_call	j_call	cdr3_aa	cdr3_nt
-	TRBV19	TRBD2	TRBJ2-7	CASSIGGLAGDEQYF	TGTGCCAGTAGTATAGGTGGGCTAGCGGGAGACGAGCAGTACTTC
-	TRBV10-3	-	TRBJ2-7	CATWSRDGTYEQYF	TGTGCCACCTGGTCGCGGGACGGAACCTACGAGCAGTACTTC
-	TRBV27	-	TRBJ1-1	CASSFMGRPGTEAFF	TGTGCCAGCAGTTTTATGGGGCGCCCAGGCACTGAAGCTTTCTTT
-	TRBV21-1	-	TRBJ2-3	CALREGDTQYF	TGTGCCCTCCGGGAGGGAGATACGCAGTATTTT
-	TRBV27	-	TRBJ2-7	CASSLAGAAYEQYF	TGTGCCAGCAGTTTGGCAGGGGCCGCCTACGAGCAGTACTTC
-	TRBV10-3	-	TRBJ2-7	CATWQEESYEQYF	TGTGCCACCTGGCAGGAAGAATCCTACGAGCAGTACTTC
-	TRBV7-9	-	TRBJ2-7	CASSLVTGIFYEQYF	TGTGCCAGCAGCTTAGTAACTGGAATCTTCTACGAGCAGTACTTC
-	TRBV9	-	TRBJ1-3	CASSGSLSGNTIYF	TGTGCCAGCAGCGGGTCCCTCTCTGGAAACACCATATATTTT
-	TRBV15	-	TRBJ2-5	CATSRDLAVTQETQYF	TGTGCCACCAGCAGAGATCTTGCAGTTACTCAAGAGACCCAGTACTTC
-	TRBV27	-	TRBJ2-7	CASSLLGGTSYEQYF	TGTGCCAGCAGTTTATTGGGGGGAACTTCCTACGAGCAGTACTTC
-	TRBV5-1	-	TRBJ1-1	CASIKRPGVDGTEAFF	TGCGCCAGCATAAAGAGGCCAGGGGTGGACGGCACTGAAGCTTTCTTT
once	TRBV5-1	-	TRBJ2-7	CASSAGTEPSSYEQYF	TGCGCCAGCAGCGCGGGGACCGAACCGAGCTCCTACGAGCAGTACTTC
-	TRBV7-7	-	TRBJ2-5	CASSLEYSQETQYF	TGTGCCAGCAGCTTAGAATACAGTCAAGAGACCCAGTACTTC
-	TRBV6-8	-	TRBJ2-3	CASKNTDTQYF	TGTGCCAGCAAGAACACAGATACGCAGTATTTT
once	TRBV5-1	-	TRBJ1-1	CASSLLGNTEAFF	TGCGCCAGCAGCTTACTAGGGAACACTGAAGCTTTCTTT
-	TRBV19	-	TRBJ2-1	CASSASASSYNEQFF	TGTGCCAGTAGTGCTAGCGCTAGCTCCTACAATGAGCAGTTCTTC
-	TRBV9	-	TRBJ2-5	CASSTRGGTQETQYF	TGTGCCAGCAGCACTAGAGGGGGTACCCAAGAGACCCAGTACTTC
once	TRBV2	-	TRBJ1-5	CASSGGTREVGNQPQHF	TGTGCCAGCAGTGGCGGGACACGGGAGGTGGGCAATCAGCCCCAGCATTTT
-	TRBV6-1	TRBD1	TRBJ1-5	CASSEGTGGGQPQHF	TGTGCCAGCAGTGAAGGGACAGGGGGCGGTCAGCCCCAGCATTTT
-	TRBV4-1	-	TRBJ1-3	CASSQDPRSSGNTIYF	TGCGCCAGCAGCCAAGACCCCAGGAGCTCTGGAAACACCATATATTTT
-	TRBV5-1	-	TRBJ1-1	CASSGGEQRNTEAFF	TGCGCCAGCTCCGGGGGCGAACAGAGGAACACTGAAGCTTTCTTT
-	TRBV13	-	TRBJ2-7	CASSSSEVGAEKGPRDEQYF	TGTGCCAGCAGCTCCTCCGAGGTAGGGGCAGAGAAGGGACCCCGCGACGAGCAGTACTTC
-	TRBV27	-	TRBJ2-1	CASSRPDQTYNEQFF	TGTGCCAGCAGTCGCCCGGACCAAACCTACAATGAGCAGTTCTTC
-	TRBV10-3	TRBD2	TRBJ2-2	CAISEEGLAGNTGELFF	TGTGCCATCAGTGAGGAGGGACTAGCGGGGAACACCGGGGAGCTGTTTTTT
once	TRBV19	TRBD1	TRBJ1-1	CASSIGTGLTEAFF	TGTGCCAGTAGTATCGGGACAGGCCTCACTGAAGCTTTCTTT
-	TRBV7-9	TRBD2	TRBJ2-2	CATKWLAGNTGELFF	TGTGCCACCAAGTGGCTAGCGGGGAACACCGGGGAGCTGTTTTTT
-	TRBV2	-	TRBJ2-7	CASRAGEQYF	TGTGCCAGCAGGGCGGGCGAGCAGTACTTC
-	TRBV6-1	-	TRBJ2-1	CASSGQYNEQFF	TGTGCCAGCAGCGGACAATACAATGAGCAGTTCTTC
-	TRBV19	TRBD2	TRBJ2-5	CASSIGLATETQYF	TGTGCCAGTAGTATCGGACTAGCCACAGAGACCCAGTACTTC
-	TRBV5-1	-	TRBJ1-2	CASSSGPYYGYTF	TGCGCCAGCAGCTCCGGGCCCTACTATGGCTACACCTTC
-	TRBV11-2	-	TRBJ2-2	CASSSPSASGGLFF	TGTGCCAGCAGCTCCCCGTCTGCAAGTGGAGGGCTGTTTTTT
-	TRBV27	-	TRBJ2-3	CASSLGPVTNLDTQYF	TGTGCCAGCAGTTTGGGTCCCGTAACAAATTTAGATACGCAGTATTTT
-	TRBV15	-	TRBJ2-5	CATSPRQTSQETQYF	TGTGCCACCAGCCCCCGTCAGACTAGCCAAGAGACCCAGTACTTC
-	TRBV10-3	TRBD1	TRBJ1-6	CAISESRDSSSYNSPLHF	TGTGCCATCAGTGAGTCTCGGGACAGCAGCTCCTATAATTCACCCCTCCACTTT
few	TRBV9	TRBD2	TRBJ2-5	CASSRGGLLARETQYF	TGTGCCAGCAGCCGGGGGGGCCTACTGGCAAGAGAGACCCAGTACTTC
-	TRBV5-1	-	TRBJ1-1	CASSLAGANTEAFF	TGCGCCAGCAGCTTAGCGGGGGCTAACACTGAAGCTTTCTTT
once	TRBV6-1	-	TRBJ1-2	CASSVNPGAGVGGYTF	TGTGCCAGCAGTGTAAACCCGGGGGCAGGGGTTGGTGGCTACACCTTC
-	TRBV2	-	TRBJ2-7	CATTTITYEQYF	TGTGCCACTACGACTATCACCTACGAGCAGTACTTC
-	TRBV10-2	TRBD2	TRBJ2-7	CASSLRDLGLHEQYF	TGCGCCAGCAGTTTAAGGGACCTGGGACTACACGAGCAGTACTTC
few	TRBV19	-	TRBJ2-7	CASSISLDSYEQYF	TGTGCCAGTAGTATATCCTTAGACTCCTACGAGCAGTACTTC
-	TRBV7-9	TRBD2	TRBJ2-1	CASSSLNPPGRAGEQFF	TGTGCCAGCAGCTCCCTAAACCCCCCGGGGAGGGCCGGTGAGCAGTTCTTC
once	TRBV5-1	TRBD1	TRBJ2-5	CASSGTGGLQETQYF	TGCGCCAGCAGCGGGACAGGAGGACTTCAAGAGACCCAGTACTTC
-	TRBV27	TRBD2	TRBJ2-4	CASRPGLAGGIQYF	TGTGCCAGCCGTCCCGGACTAGCGGGAGGCATTCAGTACTTC
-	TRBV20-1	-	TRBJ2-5	CSGRGQETQYF	TGCAGTGGGCGGGGCCAAGAGACCCAGTACTTC
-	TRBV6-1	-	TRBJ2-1	CASHLGGIGEQFF	TGTGCCAGTCATTTAGGGGGGATCGGTGAGCAGTTCTTC
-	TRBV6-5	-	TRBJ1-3	CASSYGGGGNTIYF	TGTGCCAGCAGTTACGGGGGTGGGGGAAACACCATATATTTT
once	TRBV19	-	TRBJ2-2	CASSITGELFF	TGTGCCAGTAGTATCACCGGGGAGCTGTTTTTT
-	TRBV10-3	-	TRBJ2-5	CAISEGSASAETQYF	TGTGCCATCAGTGAAGGGTCAGCCTCAGCGGAGACCCAGTACTTC
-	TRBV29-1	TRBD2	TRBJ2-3	CSLGGTTRMTDTQYF	TGCAGCCTCGGGGGGACTACCCGAATGACAGATACGCAGTATTTT
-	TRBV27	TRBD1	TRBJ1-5	CASRTRGVFQPQHF	TGTGCCAGCAGAACCAGGGGGGTTTTTCAGCCCCAGCATTTT
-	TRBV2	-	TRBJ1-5	CASSGDSNQPQHF	TGTGCCAGCAGTGGGGACTCTAATCAGCCCCAGCATTTT
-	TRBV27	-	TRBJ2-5	CASRKAPAWQETQYF	TGTGCCAGCCGCAAAGCCCCAGCTTGGCAAGAGACCCAGTACTTC
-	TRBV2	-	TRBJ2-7	CASSYRVYEQYF	TGTGCCAGCAGTTACAGGGTTTACGAGCAGTACTTC
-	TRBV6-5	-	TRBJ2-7	CASSWGDPYEQYF	TGTGCCAGCAGCTGGGGGGATCCCTACGAGCAGTACTTC
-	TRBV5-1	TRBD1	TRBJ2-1	CASSPGQGAGEQFF	TGCGCCAGCAGCCCGGGACAGGGGGCGGGTGAGCAGTTCTTC